Detailed here is one T cell receptor beta chain. Its antigen is not known. Sequenced by immunoSEQ multiplex PCR; TCRdb stores in-frame clones only, minus some. The data show roughly 32,000 clones, with roughly four fifths seen just once and around 30% held by the top ten. This entry comes from a study of PD-1 blockade in classical Hodgkin lymphoma. Whole-study results and caveats: The study found that TCR diversity rose significantly by C4D1 in CD4+ but not CD8+ cells. Exclusion covered patients beginning nivolumab under 1 year post-ASCT. Complete responders' baseline diversity resembled that of newly diagnosed patients.

Trimming took off 2 bases at V and 5 bases at J, with 6 bases between the two ends. The CDR3 totals 12 residues. Germline-derived CDR1 and CDR2 are SGHVS and FQNEAQ. Patients all relapsed after autologous stem cell transplantation, and there was variation in brentuximab vedotin exposure. Best responses were complete response, partial response or progressive disease. The TCR was taken from a human donor with classical Hodgkin lymphoma. The chain combines TRBV7-8 with TRBJ1-1; no clear D. Source: peripheral blood mononuclear cells (PBMCs), taken at baseline. CDR3 DNA sequence: TGTGCCAGCAGCTTACGGGCGACTGAAGCTTTCTTT. Encoded protein: CASSLRATEAFF.